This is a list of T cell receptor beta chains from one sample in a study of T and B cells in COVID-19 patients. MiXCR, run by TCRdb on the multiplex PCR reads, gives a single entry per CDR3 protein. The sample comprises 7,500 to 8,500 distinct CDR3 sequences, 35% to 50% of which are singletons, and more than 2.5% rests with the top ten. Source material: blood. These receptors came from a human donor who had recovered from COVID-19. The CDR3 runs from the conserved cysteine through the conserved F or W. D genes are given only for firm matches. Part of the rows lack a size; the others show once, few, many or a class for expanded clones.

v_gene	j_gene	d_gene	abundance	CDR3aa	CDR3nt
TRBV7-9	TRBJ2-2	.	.	CACPRGHLNTGELFF	TGTGCCTGCCCTAGGGGACACCTGAACACCGGGGAGCTGTTTTTT
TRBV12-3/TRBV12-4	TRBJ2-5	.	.	CASTWQQQETQYF	TGTGCCAGCACCTGGCAGCAACAAGAGACCCAGTACTTC
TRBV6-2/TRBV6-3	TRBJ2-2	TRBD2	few	CASSYPTSGGPHTGELFF	TGTGCCAGCAGTTACCCGACTAGCGGGGGGCCTCACACCGGGGAGCTGTTTTTT
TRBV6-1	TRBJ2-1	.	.	CASSTSGGAAYNEQFF	TGTGCCAGCAGCACATCAGGGGGGGCGGCCTACAATGAGCAGTTCTTC
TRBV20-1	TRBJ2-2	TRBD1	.	CSARGYRGTGELFF	TGCAGTGCTAGAGGCTACAGGGGAACCGGGGAGCTGTTTTTT
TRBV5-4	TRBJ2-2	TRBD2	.	CASSLGLAGGLNTGELFF	TGTGCCAGCAGCCTGGGACTAGCGGGGGGCCTGAACACCGGGGAGCTGTTTTTT
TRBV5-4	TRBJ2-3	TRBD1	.	CSSSFPEPNNWRQGASTDTQYF	TGTTCCAGCAGCTTCCCGGAACCGAATAACTGGAGGCAGGGGGCTAGCACAGATACGCAGTATTTT
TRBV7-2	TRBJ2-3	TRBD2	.	CASSQRGGDTQYF	TGTGCCAGCAGCCAGCGCGGGGGAGATACGCAGTATTTT
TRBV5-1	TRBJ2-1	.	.	CASRGDPVGNNEQFF	TGCGCCAGCAGGGGGGACCCGGTCGGGAACAATGAGCAGTTCTTC
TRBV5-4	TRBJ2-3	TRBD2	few	CASSAGGGASDTQYF	TGTGCCAGCAGCGCAGGCGGGGGGGCTTCAGATACGCAGTATTTT
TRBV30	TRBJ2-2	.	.	CAWRPTGVSGELFF	TGTGCCTGGAGACCGACGGGGGTCTCCGGGGAGCTGTTTTTT
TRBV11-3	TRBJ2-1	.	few	CASQGDGASSYNEQFF	TGTGCCAGCCAAGGCGATGGGGCTTCGTCCTACAATGAGCAGTTCTTC
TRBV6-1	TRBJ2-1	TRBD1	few	CASSTGGPYNEQFF	TGTGCCAGCAGCACAGGGGGACCTTACAATGAGCAGTTCTTC
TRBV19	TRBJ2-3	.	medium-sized	CASSWGSSTDTQYF	TGTGCCAGTAGTTGGGGTTCTAGCACAGATACGCAGTATTTT
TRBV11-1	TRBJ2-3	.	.	CASSLSQAFDTQYF	TGTGCCAGCAGCCTCTCCCAGGCATTTGATACGCAGTATTTT
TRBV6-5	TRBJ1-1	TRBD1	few	CASRRRDRGYAFF	TGTGCCAGCAGAAGACGAGACAGGGGGTACGCTTTCTTT
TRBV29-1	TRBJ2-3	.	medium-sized	CSVADLPSTDTQYF	TGCAGCGTTGCGGACCTTCCTAGCACAGATACGCAGTATTTT
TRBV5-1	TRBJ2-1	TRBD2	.	CASSLLAGGNYEQFF	TGTGCCAGCAGCTTGCTAGCGGGGGGAAACTATGAGCAGTTCTTC
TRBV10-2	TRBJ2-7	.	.	CASREDSSYEQYF	TGCGCCAGCAGGGAGGACAGTTCCTACGAGCAGTACTTC
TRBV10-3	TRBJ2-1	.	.	CAISESTGGSEQFF	TGTGCCATCAGTGAGTCGACGGGGGGCTCTGAGCAGTTCTTC
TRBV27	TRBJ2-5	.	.	CASSRLGQETQYF	TGTGCCAGCAGCCGACTAGGGCAAGAGACCCAGTACTTC
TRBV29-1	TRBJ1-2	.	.	CSVDGPDGGYTF	TGCAGCGTTGATGGGCCCGATGGCGGCTACACCTTC
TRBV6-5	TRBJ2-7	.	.	CASSYNPTGEQYF	TGTGCCAGCAGTTACAACCCGACTGGCGAGCAGTACTTC
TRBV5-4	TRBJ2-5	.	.	CASSPTGRVKETQYF	TGTGCCAGCAGCCCGACAGGGAGGGTAAAAGAGACCCAGTACTTC
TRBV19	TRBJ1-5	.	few	CASSLKHDSSNQPQHF	TGTGCCAGTAGTCTGAAGCACGACAGTAGCAATCAGCCCCAGCATTTT
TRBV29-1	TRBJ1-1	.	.	CSVVPGNTEAFF	TGCAGCGTTGTGCCAGGGAACACTGAAGCTTTCTTT
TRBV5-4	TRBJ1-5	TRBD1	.	CASSWDRNNQPQHF	TGTGCCAGCAGCTGGGACAGAAACAATCAGCCCCAGCATTTT
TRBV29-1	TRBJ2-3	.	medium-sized	CSVGDNTDTQYF	TGCAGCGTTGGCGACAACACAGATACGCAGTATTTT
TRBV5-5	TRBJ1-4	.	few	CASSFRLPSGDEKLFF	TGTGCCAGCAGCTTCAGATTACCTTCCGGGGATGAAAAACTGTTTTTT
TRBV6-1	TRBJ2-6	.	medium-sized	CASSEGSSGANVLTF	TGTGCCAGCAGTGAAGGATCCTCTGGGGCCAACGTCCTGACTTTC
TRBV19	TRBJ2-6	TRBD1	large	CATNPGTGGFPGANVLTF	TGTGCCACCAACCCCGGGACAGGGGGCTTTCCTGGGGCCAACGTCCTGACTTTC
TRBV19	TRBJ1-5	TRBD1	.	CASSVGQDHNQPQHF	TGTGCCAGTAGTGTGGGACAGGACCACAATCAGCCCCAGCATTTT
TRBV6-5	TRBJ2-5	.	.	CASRGRSPEETQYF	TGTGCCAGCAGAGGGAGGAGTCCCGAAGAGACCCAGTACTTC
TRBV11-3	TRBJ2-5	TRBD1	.	CASSLLSGTGIETQYF	TGTGCCAGCAGCTTGCTCAGCGGGACAGGGATAGAGACCCAGTACTTC
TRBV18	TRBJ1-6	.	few	CASSPGGQNNSPLHF	TGTGCCAGCTCACCGGGGGGGCAGAATAATTCACCCCTCCACTTT
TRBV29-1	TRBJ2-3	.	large	CSVNGGRGPDTQYF	TGCAGCGTTAACGGGGGTAGGGGTCCAGATACGCAGTATTTT
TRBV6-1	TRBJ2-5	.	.	CASSESGWETQYF	TGTGCCAGCAGTGAATCAGGGTGGGAGACCCAGTACTTC
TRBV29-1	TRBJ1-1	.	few	CSARRQNTEAFF	TGCAGCGCCCGGAGGCAGAACACTGAAGCTTTCTTT
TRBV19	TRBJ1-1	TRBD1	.	CASSGQGGTEAFF	TGTGCCAGTAGTGGACAGGGGGGCACTGAAGCTTTCTTT
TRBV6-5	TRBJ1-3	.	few	CASSESTINTIYF	TGTGCCAGCAGTGAGTCCACCATAAACACCATATATTTT
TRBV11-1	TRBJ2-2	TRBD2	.	CASSYVELAGNTGELFF	TGTGCCAGCAGCTATGTGGAACTAGCGGGTAACACCGGGGAGCTGTTTTTT
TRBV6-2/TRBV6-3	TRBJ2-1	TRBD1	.	CASSEPGQGYYNEQFF	TGTGCCAGCAGTGAACCAGGACAGGGGTATTACAATGAGCAGTTCTTC